The 15 T cell receptor beta chains in this list originate from one sample, sequenced in a study of sequential checkpoint blockade in melanoma. Produced via immunoSEQ multiplex PCR; TCRdb's table is partial and in-frame only. The repertoire holds fewer than 5,500 clones, approximately 23% seen once, with about 8.1% in the top ten. Indicated treatment: randomized to nivolumab then ipilimumab (arm A) or the reverse (arm B). The sample was tumor tissue (inferred from file names), taken from a patient given nivolumab and ipilimumab in sequence. The source of these receptors is a human donor with melanoma.

This clone was counted many times. This rearrangement joins TRBV11-3 to TRBJ1-1; D unclear. Between the trimmed V and J ends, which lost 2 bases and 2 bases, there was a span of 15 bases. CDR1 is SGHNT, CDR2 YENEEA, per germline. CDR3 length: 16 residues. The DNA of the CDR3 is TGTGCCAGCAGCTTATTAGTGCCGACCAAAAACACTGAAGCTTTCTTT. This codes for CASSLLVPTKNTEAFF.

The chain couples TRBV29-1 to TRBJ2-2, with 9 bases aligning to TRBD2. This CDR3 comprises 13 residues. V lost 4 bases, J lost 6 bases, and 3 bases stayed unmatched. The germline gives CDR1 SQVTM, CDR2 ANQGSEA. The CDR3 bases are TGCAGCGTTGGGCGGGAGGGCCCCGGGGAGCTGTTTTTT. Translated, it gives CSVGREGPGELFF.

This clone was recorded many times. CDR3 region: CASSATLAGGLTDTQYF. The CDR3 nucleotides are TGTGCCAGCAGCGCCACACTAGCGGGGGGCCTCACAGATACGCAGTATTTT. V gene TRBV11-3 combines with J gene TRBJ2-3, with 12 nucleotides matching TRBD2. Germline lookup yields CDR1 SGHNT and CDR2 YENEEA. Losses at the gene ends were 5 bases for V and 2 bases for J; bases not matched to a gene: 8. The CDR3 runs to 17 residues. The full variable domain, with the rest looked up from reference TRBV11-3 and TRBJ2-3, is EAGVVQSPRYKIIEKKQPVAFWCNPISGHNTLYWYLQNLGQGPELLIRYENEEAVDDSQLPKDRFSAERLKGVDSTLKIQPAELGDSAVYLCASSATLAGGLTDTQYFGPGTRLTVL.

This clone was detected many times. The chain combines TRBV11-3 with TRBJ1-5; D is possibly TRBD1 (6 bases). Germline V gene data show CDR1 as SGHNT and CDR2 as YENEEA. V lost 5 bases, J lost 4 bases, and 15 bases lay in between. The CDR3 is made up of 15 amino acids. CDR3 in amino acids: CASSPSGGGNQPQHF. Written as DNA, the CDR3 is TGTGCCAGCAGCCCCTCGGGAGGGGGAAATCAGCCCCAGCATTTT.

This chain uses TRBV5-1 with TRBJ2-3, with 10 bases identical to TRBD2. Looked up from germline, CDR1 is SGHRS and CDR2 is YFSETQ. V lost 1 base, J lost 1 base, and 9 bases stayed unmatched. The CDR3 covers 18 residues. This CDR3 reads CASSLKSGRARGTDTQYF. The CDR3 DNA is TGCGCCAGCAGCTTGAAAAGCGGGAGGGCCCGAGGCACAGATACGCAGTATTTT. Supplemented by reference TRBV5-1 and TRBJ2-3, the full variable domain reads KAGVTQTPRYLIKTRGQQVTLSCSPISGHRSVSWYQQTPGQGLQFLFEYFSETQRNKGNFPGRFSGRQFSNSRSEMNVSTLELGDSALYLCASSLKSGRARGTDTQYFGPGTRLTVL.

Within the sample, this clone is medium-sized. V gene TRBV6-8 combines with J gene TRBJ2-1, with a possible D match to TRBD1 (6 bases). CDR1 and CDR2 (germline): MNHGY, SAAAGT. This CDR3 comprises 14 residues. The V end lost 6 bases, the J end lost 0 bases, and 9 bases lay between the germline ends. The chain's CDR3 is CASRTGASYNEQFF. As DNA, the CDR3 is TGTGCCAGCAGGACAGGCGCCTCCTACAATGAGCAGTTCTTC.

By share, this clone counts as medium-sized. This chain uses TRBV19 with TRBJ2-5, with 9 bases identical to TRBD1. Germline V lookup: CDR1 LNHDA, CDR2 SQIVND (reference sequence). CDR3 length: 17 amino acids. J gave up 5 bases and V 1 base, and 11 bases lay outside the gene matches. The CDR3 sequence is CASSIVTGQGTYETQYF. The CDR3 nucleotides read TGTGCCAGTAGTATAGTTACTGGACAGGGGACGTACGAGACCCAGTACTTC.

The V call is TRBV28, the J call TRBJ2-7; TRBD2 aligns across 7 bases. V lost 3 bases and J lost 4; bases outside the gene matches: 3. Germline V CDR1 and CDR2: MDHEN, SYDVKM. The CDR3 is 13 amino acids. CDR3 sequence: CASSFALAYEQYF. CDR3 nucleotides: TGTGCCAGCAGTTTTGCACTAGCGTACGAGCAGTACTTC.

The V and J genes are TRBV10-3 and TRBJ2-5, with 12 positions matching TRBD2. V lost 2 bases and J lost 2; bases outside the gene matches: 12. The CDR3 contains 19 residues. Germline V CDR1 and CDR2: ENHRY, SYGVKD. The CDR3 DNA reads TGTGCCATCAGTGAGGGGACTAGCGGGCTCGCTTGGGCTCAAGAGACCCAGTACTTC. Translation: CAISEGTSGLAWAQETQYF.

This clone turned up a few times. The chain has TRBV28 and TRBJ1-2; 7 bases line up with TRBD1. Germline CDR1 reads MDHEN; CDR2 reads SYDVKM. The V gene end was trimmed by 3 bases and the J gene end by 0 bases; junction bases not matched to a gene: 10. The CDR3 is made up of 17 amino acids. The CDR3 region has the DNA TGTGCCAGCAGTTTGAACACAGGGGTCTTAGCTAACTATGGCTACACCTTC. Protein: CASSLNTGVLANYGYTF.

The chain combines TRBV11-3 with TRBJ2-3, with D perhaps being TRBD1 or TRBD2 (6 bases each). The CDR3 has 17 residues. Trimming left V 5 bases short and J 5 bases short, with 23 bases between. Germline V gene lookup returns CDR1 SGHNT and CDR2 YENEEA. CDR3: CASSHPGDKAGRDTQYF. CDR3 sequence (DNA): TGTGCCAGCAGCCATCCGGGGGACAAGGCAGGGAGAGATACGCAGTATTTT.

This clone was recorded a few times. This sequence joins TRBV28 and TRBJ2-7, with 12 bases matching TRBD2. Germline V CDR1 and CDR2: MDHEN, SYDVKM. The CDR3 contains 15 residues. The J segment lost 6 bases and the V segment lost 1 base, leaving 4 bases of the junction unmatched. CDR3 region: CASSLFLAGGLEQYF. DNA of the CDR3: TGTGCCAGCAGTTTATTCCTAGCGGGAGGGCTCGAGCAGTACTTC.

By sample share, this clone is large. The rearrangement joins TRBV11-3 to TRBJ2-1; 11 nucleotides match TRBD1. The CDR3 covers 17 residues. V shed 1 base and J 7 bases; nucleotides not matched to a gene: 9. Germline V gene data show CDR1 as SGHNT and CDR2 as YENEEA. CDR3 coding DNA: TGTGCCAGCAGCTTAGGAGGGGGACAGGGGGTTAGGAATGAGCAGTTCTTC. Translation: CASSLGGGQGVRNEQFF.

This clone has a handful of counts. The J gene is TRBJ2-3, the V gene TRBV28; no firm D call. Trimming took off 5 bases at V and 8 bases at J, with 11 bases between the two ends. The germline CDR1 and CDR2 sequences are MDHEN and SYDVKM. The CDR3 is 12 amino acids. DNA of the CDR3: TGTGCCAGCAGTCCGCCCTTTGGTACGCAGTATTTT. This gives the protein CASSPPFGTQYF.

At least ten counts were recorded for this clone. The rearrangement joins TRBV11-3 to TRBJ2-5; D could derive from TRBD1 or TRBD2 (6 bases each). The ends were cut back, 1 base at V and 1 base at J, with 19 bases in the middle. The CDR3 is 18 amino acids. Germline values: CDR1 SGHNT, CDR2 YENEEA. In nucleotides, the CDR3 is TGTGCCAGCAGCTTAGGATGGAGAGGGGGGAAACTCCAAGAGACCCAGTACTTC. Translated: CASSLGWRGGKLQETQYF.